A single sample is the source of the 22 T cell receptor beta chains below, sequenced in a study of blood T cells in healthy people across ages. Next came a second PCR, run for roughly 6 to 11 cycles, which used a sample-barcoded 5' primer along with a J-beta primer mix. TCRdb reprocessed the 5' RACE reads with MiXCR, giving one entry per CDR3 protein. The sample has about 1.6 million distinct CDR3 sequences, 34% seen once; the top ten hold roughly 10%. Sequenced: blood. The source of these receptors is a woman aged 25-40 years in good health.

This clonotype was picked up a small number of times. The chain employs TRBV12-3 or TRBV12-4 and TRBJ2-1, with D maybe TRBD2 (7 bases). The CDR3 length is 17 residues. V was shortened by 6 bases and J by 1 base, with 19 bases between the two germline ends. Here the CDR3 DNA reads TGTGCCAGCAGGCGGATGGGGGGGCGACCATCCTACAATGAGCAGTTCTTC. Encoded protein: CASRRMGGRPSYNEQFF.

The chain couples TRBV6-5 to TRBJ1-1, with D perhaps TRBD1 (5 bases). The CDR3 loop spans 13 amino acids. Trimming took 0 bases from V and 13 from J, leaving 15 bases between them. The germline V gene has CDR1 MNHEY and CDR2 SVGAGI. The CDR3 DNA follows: TGTGCCAGCAGTTACTCTCAGGGTCGTTTAGGTTTCTTT. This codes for CASSYSQGRLGFF.

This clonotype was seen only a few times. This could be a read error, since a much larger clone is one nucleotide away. The CDR3 nucleotides read TGCGCCGGCCATACGGGGTCGAGTAACTATGGCTACACCTTC. Encoded protein: CAGHTGSSNYGYTF. This chain joins TRBV5-1 and TRBJ1-2; the D is unclear. The CDR3 length is 14 residues. The germline V gene encodes CDR1 SGHRS and CDR2 YFSETQ. Trimming took 10 bases from V and 1 from J, leaving 17 bases between them. Filled out from reference TRBV5-1 and TRBJ1-2, the complete variable domain reads KAGVTQTPRYLIKTRGQQVTLSCSPISGHRSVSWYQQTPGQGLQFLFEYFSETQRNKGNFPGRFSGRQFSNSRSEMNVSTLELGDSALYLCAGHTGSSNYGYTFGSGTRLTVV.

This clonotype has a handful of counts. The CDR3 region is CSVSEDKLRDGYTF. DNA of the CDR3: TGCAGCGTCTCAGAGGACAAATTGAGGGATGGCTACACCTTC. The chain carries TRBV29-1 and TRBJ1-2; D might be TRBD1 (5 bases). V lost 6 bases and J lost 6, with 20 bases in between. This CDR3 comprises 14 residues. The germline V gene has CDR1 SQVTM and CDR2 ANQGSEA.

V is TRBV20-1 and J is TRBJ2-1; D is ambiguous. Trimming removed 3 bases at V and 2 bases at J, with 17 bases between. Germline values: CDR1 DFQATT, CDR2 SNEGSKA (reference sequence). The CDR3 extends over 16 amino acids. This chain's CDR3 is CSASVGSWSPYNEQFF. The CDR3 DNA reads TGCAGTGCTAGTGTGGGTTCCTGGTCACCCTACAATGAGCAGTTCTTC.

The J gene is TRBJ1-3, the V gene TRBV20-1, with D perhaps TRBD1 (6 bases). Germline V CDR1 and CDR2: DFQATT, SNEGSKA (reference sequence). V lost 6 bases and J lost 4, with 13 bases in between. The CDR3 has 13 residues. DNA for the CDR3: TGCAGTGCGCTACAGGGAGGAGGAAACACCATATATTTT. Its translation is CSALQGGGNTIYF.

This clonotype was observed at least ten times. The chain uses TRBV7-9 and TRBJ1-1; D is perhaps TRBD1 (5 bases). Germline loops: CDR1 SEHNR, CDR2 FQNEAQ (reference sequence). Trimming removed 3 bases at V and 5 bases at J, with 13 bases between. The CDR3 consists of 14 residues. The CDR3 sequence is CASSLQGRNTEAFF. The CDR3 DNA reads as TGTGCCAGCAGCTTGCAGGGAAGGAATACTGAAGCTTTCTTT.

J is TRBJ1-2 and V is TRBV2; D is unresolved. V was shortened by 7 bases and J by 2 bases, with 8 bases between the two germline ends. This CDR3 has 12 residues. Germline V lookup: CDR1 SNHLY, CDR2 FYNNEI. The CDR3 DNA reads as TGTGCCAGCATACAGTCCAACTATGGCTACACCTTC. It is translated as CASIQSNYGYTF.

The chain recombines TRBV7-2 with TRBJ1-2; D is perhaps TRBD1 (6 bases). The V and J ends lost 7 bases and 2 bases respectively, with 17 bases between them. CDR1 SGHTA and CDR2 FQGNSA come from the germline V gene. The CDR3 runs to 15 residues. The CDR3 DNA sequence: TGTGCCAGCAACTTCGGGCGGAGGGGGAACTATGGCTACACCTTC. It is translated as CASNFGRRGNYGYTF.

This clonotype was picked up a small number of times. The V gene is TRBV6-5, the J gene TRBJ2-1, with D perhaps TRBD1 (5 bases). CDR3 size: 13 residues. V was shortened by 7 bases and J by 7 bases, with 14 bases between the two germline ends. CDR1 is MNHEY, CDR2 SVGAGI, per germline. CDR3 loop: CASKGRVKNEQFF. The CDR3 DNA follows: TGTGCCAGCAAAGGCAGGGTAAAGAATGAGCAGTTCTTC.

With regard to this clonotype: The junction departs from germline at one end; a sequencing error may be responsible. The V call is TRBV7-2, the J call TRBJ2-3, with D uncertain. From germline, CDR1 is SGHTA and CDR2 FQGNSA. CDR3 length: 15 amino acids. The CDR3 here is CASTLTGVGTDTQYF. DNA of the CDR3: TGTGCCAGCACCTTAACTGGGGTGGGCACAGATACGCAGTATTTT. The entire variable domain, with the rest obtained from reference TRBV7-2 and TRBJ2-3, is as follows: GAGVSQSPSNKVTEKGKDVELRCDPISGHTALYWYRQSLGQGLEFLIYFQGNSAPDKSGLPSDRFSAERTGGSVSTLTIQRTQQEDSAVYLCASTLTGVGTDTQYFGPGTRLTVL.

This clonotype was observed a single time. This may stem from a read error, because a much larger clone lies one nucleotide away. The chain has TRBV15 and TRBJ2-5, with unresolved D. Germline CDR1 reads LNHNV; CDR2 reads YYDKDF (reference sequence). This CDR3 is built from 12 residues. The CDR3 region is CATSRGQEAQYF. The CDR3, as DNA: TGTGCCACCAGCAGAGGCCAAGAGGCCCAGTACTTC.

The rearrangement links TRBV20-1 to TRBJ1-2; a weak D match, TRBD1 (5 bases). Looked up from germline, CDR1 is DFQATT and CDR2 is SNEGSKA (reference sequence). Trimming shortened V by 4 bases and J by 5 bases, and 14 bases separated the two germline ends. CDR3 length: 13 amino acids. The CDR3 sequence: CSATETADYGYTF. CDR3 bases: TGCAGTGCTACCGAGACAGCCGATTATGGCTACACCTTC.

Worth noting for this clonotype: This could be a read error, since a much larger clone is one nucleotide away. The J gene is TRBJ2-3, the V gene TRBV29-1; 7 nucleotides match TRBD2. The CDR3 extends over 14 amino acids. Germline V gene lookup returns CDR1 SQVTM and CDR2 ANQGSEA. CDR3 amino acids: CSILPSSGTGTQYF. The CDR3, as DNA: TGCAGCATTTTGCCTTCTAGCGGCACAGGTACGCAGTATTTT.

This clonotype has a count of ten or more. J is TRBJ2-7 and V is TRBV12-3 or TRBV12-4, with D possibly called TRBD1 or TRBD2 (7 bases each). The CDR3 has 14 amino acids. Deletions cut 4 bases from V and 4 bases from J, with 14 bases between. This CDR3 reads CASSWGGGIYEQYF. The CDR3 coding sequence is TGTGCCAGCAGTTGGGGAGGGGGCATTTACGAGCAGTACTTC.

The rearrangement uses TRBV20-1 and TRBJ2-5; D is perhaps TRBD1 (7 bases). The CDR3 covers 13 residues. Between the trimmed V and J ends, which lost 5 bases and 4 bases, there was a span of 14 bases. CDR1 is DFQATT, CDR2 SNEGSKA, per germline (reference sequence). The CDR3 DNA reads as TGCAGTGCTTTTCAGGGGGGCAGAGAGACCCAGTACTTC. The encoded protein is CSAFQGGRETQYF.

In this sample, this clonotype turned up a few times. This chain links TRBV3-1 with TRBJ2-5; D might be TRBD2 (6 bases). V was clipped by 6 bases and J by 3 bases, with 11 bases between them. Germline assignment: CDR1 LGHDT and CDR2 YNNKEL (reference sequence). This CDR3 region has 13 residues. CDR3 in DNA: TGTGCCAGCAGTCATTGGGAGGAAGAGACCCAGTACTTC. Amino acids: CASSHWEEETQYF.

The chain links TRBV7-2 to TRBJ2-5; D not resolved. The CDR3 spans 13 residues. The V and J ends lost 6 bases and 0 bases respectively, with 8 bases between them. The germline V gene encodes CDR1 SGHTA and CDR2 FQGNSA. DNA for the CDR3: TGTGCCAGCAGTATGGGGTACCAAGAGACCCAGTACTTC. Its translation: CASSMGYQETQYF.

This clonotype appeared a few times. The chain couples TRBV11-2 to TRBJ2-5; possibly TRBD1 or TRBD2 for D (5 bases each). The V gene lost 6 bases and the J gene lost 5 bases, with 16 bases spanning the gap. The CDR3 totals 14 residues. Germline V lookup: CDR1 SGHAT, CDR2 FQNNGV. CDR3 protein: CASSRGAAGETQYF. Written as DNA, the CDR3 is TGTGCCAGCAGTCGAGGGGCGGCCGGGGAGACCCAGTACTTC.

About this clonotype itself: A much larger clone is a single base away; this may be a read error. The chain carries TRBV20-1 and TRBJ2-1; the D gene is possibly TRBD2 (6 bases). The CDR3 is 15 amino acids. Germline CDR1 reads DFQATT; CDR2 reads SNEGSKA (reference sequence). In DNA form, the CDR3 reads TGCAGTGCGGAGGAACTCGGGGGATCCTACAATGAGCGGTTCTTC. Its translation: CSAEELGGSYNERFF.

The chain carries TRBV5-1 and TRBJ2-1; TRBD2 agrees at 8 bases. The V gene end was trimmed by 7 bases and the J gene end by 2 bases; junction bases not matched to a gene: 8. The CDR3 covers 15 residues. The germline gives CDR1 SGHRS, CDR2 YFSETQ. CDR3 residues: CASGVSGVPYNEQFF. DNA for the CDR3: TGCGCCAGCGGGGTTAGCGGGGTACCCTACAATGAGCAGTTCTTC.

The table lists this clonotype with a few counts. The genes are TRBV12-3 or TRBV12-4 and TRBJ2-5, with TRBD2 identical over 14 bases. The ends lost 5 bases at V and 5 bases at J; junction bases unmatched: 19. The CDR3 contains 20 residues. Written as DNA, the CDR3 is TGTGCCAGCAGTATATACCCTCGAGGACTAGCGGGGGGAACCGGTGAGACCCAGTACTTC. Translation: CASSIYPRGLAGGTGETQYF.